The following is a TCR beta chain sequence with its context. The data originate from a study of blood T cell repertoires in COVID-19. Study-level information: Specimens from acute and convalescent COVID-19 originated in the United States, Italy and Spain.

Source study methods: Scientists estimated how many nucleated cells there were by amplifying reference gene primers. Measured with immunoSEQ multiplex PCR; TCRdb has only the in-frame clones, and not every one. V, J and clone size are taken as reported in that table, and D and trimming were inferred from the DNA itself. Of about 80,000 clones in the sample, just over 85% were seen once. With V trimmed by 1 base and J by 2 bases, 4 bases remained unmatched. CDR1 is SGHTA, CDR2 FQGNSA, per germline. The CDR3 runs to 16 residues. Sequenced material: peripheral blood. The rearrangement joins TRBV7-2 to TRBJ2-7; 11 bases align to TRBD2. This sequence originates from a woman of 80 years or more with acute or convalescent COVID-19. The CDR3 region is CASSLDTSGGTYEQYF. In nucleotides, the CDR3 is TGTGCCAGCAGCTTAGATACTAGCGGGGGCACCTACGAGCAGTACTTC.